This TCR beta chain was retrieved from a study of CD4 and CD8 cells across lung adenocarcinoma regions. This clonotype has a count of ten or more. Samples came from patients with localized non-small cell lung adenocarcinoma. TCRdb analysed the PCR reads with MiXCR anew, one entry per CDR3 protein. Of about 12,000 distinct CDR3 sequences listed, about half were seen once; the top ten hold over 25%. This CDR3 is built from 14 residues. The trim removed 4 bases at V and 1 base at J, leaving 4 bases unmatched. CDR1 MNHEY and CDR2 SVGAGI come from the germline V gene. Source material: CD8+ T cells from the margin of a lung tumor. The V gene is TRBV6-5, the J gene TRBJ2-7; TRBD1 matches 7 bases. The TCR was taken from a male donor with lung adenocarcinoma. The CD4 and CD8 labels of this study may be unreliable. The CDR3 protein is CASSFGTASYEQYF. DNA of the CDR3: TGTGCCAGCAGTTTTGGGACAGCGTCCTACGAGCAGTACTTC.